A single sample gave rise to the 29 T cell receptor beta chains below, sequenced in a study of T cell responses to AZD1222 COVID-19 vaccine. Sequenced by immunoSEQ multiplex PCR; TCRdb stores in-frame clones only, minus some. The sample lists approximately 92,000 clones, under 95% occurring once. The specimen comprised peripheral blood, sampled on day 0 of AZD1222 vaccination. Receptors were obtained from an adult in good health.

The chain links TRBV28 to TRBJ1-2; D not resolved. Germline V gene sequence: CDR1 MDHEN, CDR2 SYDVKM. CDR3 length equals 15 residues. CDR3 sequence reads: CALQRSGGLGYGYTF. The CDR3 bases are TGTGCGCTGCAGAGGTCAGGAGGGTTGGGCTATGGCTACACCTTC.

This chain joins TRBV5-5 and TRBJ2-3, with 10 nucleotides matching TRBD1. CDR1 is SGHKS and CDR2 is YYEKEE in the germline V gene (reference sequence). The CDR3 consists of 14 residues. Unmatched junction bases numbered 6, after V lost 7 bases and J lost 4 bases. The CDR3 DNA reads TGTGCCAGCCGGAGACAGGGGGCAGCAGATACGCAGTATTTT. It encodes CASRRQGAADTQYF. The full variable domain, rest sourced from reference TRBV5-5 and TRBJ2-3, is DAGVTQSPTHLIKTRGQQVTLRCSPISGHKSVSWYQQVLGQGPQFIFQYYEKEERGRGNFPDRFSARQFPNYSSELNVNALLLGDSALYLCASRRQGAADTQYFGPGTRLTVL.

The rearrangement links TRBV5-1 to TRBJ1-6, with unresolved D. V shed 0 bases and J shed 2 bases, with 6 bases lying between them. Germline V gene lookup returns CDR1 SGHRS and CDR2 YFSETQ. The CDR3 has 15 amino acids. CDR3 sequence: CASSLDTTYNSPLHF. In nucleotides, the CDR3 is TGCGCCAGCAGCTTGGATACCACCTATAATTCACCCCTCCACTTT.

This chain links TRBV6-5 with TRBJ1-1, with a tentative D call TRBD1 (6 bases). The V gene lost 5 bases and the J gene lost 0 bases, with 10 bases spanning the gap. The CDR3 extends over 14 amino acids. Germline-derived CDR1 and CDR2 are MNHEY and SVGAGI. The CDR3 reads CASSTGFLNTEAFF. The CDR3 nucleotides are TGTGCCAGCAGTACAGGGTTTTTGAACACTGAAGCTTTCTTT.

The rearrangement links TRBV6-1 to TRBJ1-5; 8 nucleotides align to TRBD1. J was trimmed by 5 bases and V by 2 bases; bases with no gene match: 14. The CDR3 has 18 residues. Germline V gene sequence: CDR1 MNHNS, CDR2 SASEGT. The CDR3 sequence is CASSETVPTGVRHQPQHF. The CDR3 bases are TGTGCCAGCAGTGAAACCGTCCCGACAGGGGTCCGCCATCAGCCCCAGCATTTT.

This chain links TRBV6-5 with TRBJ1-2, with TRBD1 identical over 7 bases. This CDR3 has 14 amino acids. With V trimmed by 7 bases and J by 8 bases, 13 bases remained unmatched. The germline V gene encodes CDR1 MNHEY and CDR2 SVGAGI. The CDR3 DNA follows: TGTGCCAGCATCAGACAGGGTTCTTTAGTCGGCTACACCTTC. It encodes CASIRQGSLVGYTF.

J is TRBJ1-2 and V is TRBV19; tentatively, D is TRBD1 (5 bases). The CDR3 is 12 residues long. Trimming cost V 6 bases and J 8 bases, with 13 bases left between them. Germline loops: CDR1 LNHDA, CDR2 SQIVND (reference sequence). The CDR3 bases are TGTGCCAGTAGGCAGGGTTCAGGAGGCTACACCTTC. Translation: CASRQGSGGYTF.

Here the CDR3 DNA reads TGTGCCAGCAGCACAAACAGGGGTAATCAGCCCCAGCATTTT. This gives the protein CASSTNRGNQPQHF. The genes are TRBV7-9 and TRBJ1-5; TRBD1 aligns across 7 bases. CDR3 length: 14 residues. In germline, CDR1 is SEHNR, CDR2 FQNEAQ (reference sequence). V shed 5 bases, J shed 4 bases, and the junction held 5 bases outside the gene matches.

The J gene is TRBJ2-1, the V gene TRBV12-5, with TRBD1 matching over 8 bases. V shed 6 bases, J shed 3 bases, and the junction held 7 bases outside the gene matches. This CDR3 has 15 residues. Germline V gene data show CDR1 as LGHNT and CDR2 as FRNRAP. The CDR3 DNA follows: TGTGCTAGTGGGTCTGACAGGGGCTTCTACAATGAGCAGTTCTTC. Protein: CASGSDRGFYNEQFF.

In DNA form, the CDR3 reads TGTGCCACCCGACTAAAAGATACGCAGTATTTT. Amino acid sequence: CATRLKDTQYF. The chain joins TRBV12-3 or TRBV12-4 to TRBJ2-3, with D tentatively TRBD2 (5 bases). The V end was cut by 10 bases, the J end by 5 bases, with 10 bases between. The CDR3 runs to 11 residues.

This clone was observed a few times. The chain has TRBV11-3 and TRBJ2-7; possibly TRBD1 for D (6 bases). The CDR3 length is 15 residues. V lost 5 bases and J lost 0, with 14 bases in between. Germline V gene data show CDR1 as SGHNT and CDR2 as YENEEA. The CDR3 coding sequence is TGTGCCAGCAGCCACGGGACAACGACCTCCTACGAGCAGTACTTC. Translating it yields CASSHGTTTSYEQYF.

The V and J genes are TRBV7-8 and TRBJ2-5; the D gene could be TRBD1 or TRBD2 (5 bases each). The CDR3 totals 14 residues. V was trimmed by 5 bases and J by 2 bases, leaving 12 bases between them. Germline CDR1 reads SGHVS; CDR2 reads FQNEAQ. The CDR3 DNA reads TGTGCCAGCAGCCCTGGGACGTCTCAAGAGACCCAGTACTTC. This codes for CASSPGTSQETQYF.

This chain uses TRBV4-1 with TRBJ2-7; the D gene is possibly TRBD2 (5 bases). CDR1 MGHRA and CDR2 YSYEKL come from the germline V gene. Trimming cost V 2 bases and J 0 bases, with 14 bases left between them. The CDR3 totals 16 residues. The CDR3 DNA follows: TGCGCCAGCAGCCAATACTGGGAGCTCAGCTCCTACGAGCAGTACTTC. This sequence encodes CASSQYWELSSYEQYF.

This sequence joins TRBV18 and TRBJ1-6; 7 positions match TRBD1. The CDR3 totals 17 residues. V lost 6 bases and J lost 4; bases outside the gene matches: 12. Germline V gives CDR1 KGHSH, CDR2 LQKENI. CDR3 nucleotides: TGTGCCAGCTCTCCTAACTCCGGGACAGCATATAATTCACCCCTCCACTTT. Amino acids: CASSPNSGTAYNSPLHF.

V gene TRBV7-9 combines with J gene TRBJ2-5, with 7 bases identical to TRBD1. This CDR3 is built from 15 residues. The V gene end was trimmed by 2 bases and the J gene end by 4 bases; junction bases not matched to a gene: 7. Germline V gives CDR1 SEHNR, CDR2 FQNEAQ (reference sequence). The CDR3 loop is CASSLSTGVRETQYF. In nucleotides, the CDR3 is TGTGCCAGCAGCTTATCAACAGGGGTTCGAGAGACCCAGTACTTC.

The chain has TRBV28 and TRBJ1-2; 7 bases agree with TRBD1. J lost 6 bases, V lost 5 bases, and 9 bases had no gene match. This CDR3 spans 14 amino acids. The V gene's germline CDR1 is MDHEN and CDR2 SYDVKM. CDR3: CASSRLDRANGYTF. The CDR3 DNA follows: TGTGCCAGCAGTCGATTAGACAGGGCTAATGGCTACACCTTC.

The chain uses TRBV7-3 and TRBJ1-2; TRBD1 aligns across 10 bases. With V trimmed by 5 bases and J by 5 bases, 8 bases remained unmatched. Looked up from germline, CDR1 is SGHTA and CDR2 is FQGTGA. This CDR3 has 15 residues. The CDR3 sequence is CASSPGTGAGYGYTF. The DNA of the CDR3 is TGTGCCAGCAGCCCCGGGACAGGGGCTGGGTATGGCTACACCTTC.

V gene TRBV19 combines with J gene TRBJ1-1, with D tentatively TRBD1 (6 bases). Germline V gene sequence: CDR1 LNHDA, CDR2 SQIVND (reference sequence). CDR3 length: 13 amino acids. The V gene lost 3 bases and the J gene lost 11 bases, with 16 bases spanning the gap. DNA of the CDR3: TGTGCCAGTAGTATGGGTAGGGGGGCTGTGGCTTTCTTT. As protein: CASSMGRGAVAFF.

The chain links TRBV12-5 to TRBJ1-6; D is unresolved. The CDR3 is made up of 18 amino acids. Between the trimmed V and J ends, which lost 6 bases and 11 bases, there was a span of 29 bases. Germline V gene sequence: CDR1 LGHNT, CDR2 FRNRAP. The CDR3 DNA reads as TGTGCTAGTGGGTTCCAGGTCGCAAGTGCTAGCACTTTGGCACCCCTCCACTTT. Encoded protein: CASGFQVASASTLAPLHF. Complete variable domain (other parts from reference TRBV12-5 and TRBJ1-6): DARVTQTPRHKVTEMGQEVTMRCQPILGHNTVFWYRQTMMQGLELLAYFRNRAPLDDSGMPKDRFSAEMPDATLATLKIQPSEPRDSAVYFCASGFQVASASTLAPLHFGNGTRLTVT.

On this clone: One junction end does not reproduce the germline sequence, and a read error may be involved. V gene TRBV7-3 combines with J gene TRBJ2-3; 7 nucleotides line up with TRBD2. Looked up from germline, CDR1 is SGHTA and CDR2 is FQGTGA. This CDR3 is 16 amino acids long. The CDR3 nucleotides read TGTGCCAGCAGCTTAAATCCAGCGGGGAACACAGATATGCAGTATTTT. It codes for CASSLNPAGNTDMQYF.

The chain combines TRBV28 with TRBJ2-7, with 7 bases aligning to TRBD1. This CDR3 has 14 residues. Germline V CDR1 and CDR2: MDHEN, SYDVKM. V was clipped by 5 bases and J by 4 bases; unmatched bases: 8. The CDR3 here is CASSRPGTAYEQYF. CDR3 in DNA: TGTGCCAGCAGTCGCCCCGGGACAGCTTACGAGCAGTACTTC.

The gene calls are TRBV5-4 and TRBJ2-7; D could derive from TRBD1 or TRBD2 (6 bases each). Looked up from germline, CDR1 is SGHNT and CDR2 is YYREEE (reference sequence). CDR3 length equals 13 residues. Trimming pared 1 base from V and 5 bases from J, leaving 10 bases between. In nucleotides, the CDR3 is TGTGCCAGCAGCTTGTGGGGGGCCCACGAGCAGTACTTC. Translating it yields CASSLWGAHEQYF.

The chain links TRBV18 to TRBJ2-1; TRBD1 aligns across 8 bases. This CDR3 spans 14 amino acids. Trimming cost V 4 bases and J 7 bases; bases outside gene matches: 6. Per germline, CDR1 KGHSH and CDR2 LQKENI. The CDR3 DNA reads as TGTGCCAGCTCACTATCGACAGGGGTGAATGAGCAGTTCTTC. Translated: CASSLSTGVNEQFF. The full variable domain, completed using reference TRBV18 and TRBJ2-1, is NAGVMQNPRHLVRRRGQEARLRCSPMKGHSHVYWYRQLPEEGLKFMVYLQKENIIDESGMPKERFSAEFPKEGPSILRIQQVVRGDSAAYFCASSLSTGVNEQFFGPGTRLTVL.

J is TRBJ1-2 and V is TRBV7-9, with TRBD1 as a possible D gene (6 bases). Germline-derived CDR1 and CDR2 are SEHNR and FQNEAQ (reference sequence). The CDR3 has 15 residues. The ends were cut back, 4 bases at V and 6 bases at J, with 18 bases in the middle. The CDR3 sequence: CASSSLQGVSDGYTF. The CDR3 region has the DNA TGTGCCAGCAGCTCTCTACAGGGAGTTTCGGATGGCTACACCTTC.

The genes are TRBV6-2 or TRBV6-3 and TRBJ1-5; D gene uncertain. Germline V lookup: CDR1 MNHEY, CDR2 SVGEGT. CDR3 size: 14 residues. The V end lost 2 bases, the J end lost 4 bases, and 9 bases lay between the germline ends. CDR3 sequence: CASSYREGNQPQHF. DNA of the CDR3: TGTGCCAGCAGTTACAGGGAAGGGAATCAGCCCCAGCATTTT.

The V and J genes are TRBV28 and TRBJ1-4; 7 bases fit TRBD1. J gave up 2 bases and V 3 bases, and 0 bases lay outside the gene matches. Germline V gives CDR1 MDHEN, CDR2 SYDVKM. The CDR3 is made up of 14 amino acids. CDR3 nucleotide sequence: TGTGCCAGCAGTTTGGGACAGACTAATGAAAAACTGTTTTTT. Amino acid sequence: CASSLGQTNEKLFF.

The chain employs TRBV3-1 (or the pseudogene TRBV3-2) and TRBJ2-7, with D possibly TRBD2 on 6 matching bases. The V end was cut by 4 bases, the J end by 2 bases, with 12 bases between. The germline V gene encodes CDR1 LGHDT and CDR2 YNNKEL (reference sequence). The CDR3 has 14 amino acids. The CDR3 is CASSPWGLAYEQYF. The DNA for the CDR3 is TGTGCCAGCAGCCCATGGGGACTCGCCTACGAGCAGTACTTC.

This clone was seen a handful of times. As DNA, the CDR3 is TGTGCCAGCAGTGTCTCAGGGTACGAGCAGTACTTC. This translates into CASSVSGYEQYF. This chain connects TRBV12-3 or TRBV12-4 to TRBJ2-7, with D possibly TRBD1 on 5 matching bases. Trimming removed 5 bases from V and 4 bases from J, with 9 bases in between. The CDR3 runs 12 residues.

V gene TRBV27 combines with J gene TRBJ2-7; 10 bases line up with TRBD2. Looked up from germline, CDR1 is MNHEY and CDR2 is SMNVEV (reference sequence). After removal of 10 bases from V and 3 bases from J, the junction contained 15 bases not matched to a gene. This CDR3 is built from 16 residues. CDR3: CATRGGSGGHGYEQYF. The CDR3, as DNA: TGTGCCACAAGAGGGGGTAGCGGGGGGCATGGCTACGAGCAGTACTTC.